This T cell receptor (beta chain) was identified during a study of response to subunit inactivated influenza vaccine. TCRdb re-called the RT-PCR reads through MiXCR, storing one row per CDR3 protein. The table includes about 610,000 distinct CDR3 sequences, 14% detected once. The CDR3 consists of 16 residues. Germline-derived CDR1 and CDR2 are SGHKS and YYEKEE (reference sequence). The V end lost 3 bases, the J end lost 1 base, and 15 bases lay between the germline ends. The TCR was taken from a man in his forties or fifties who received an inactivated influenza vaccine. The chain uses TRBV5-5 and TRBJ2-3, with a possible D match to TRBD1 (6 bases). Sequencing used PBMCs from blood, obtained roughly 13 days after vaccination. The CDR3 region is CASSYGLGAGTDTQYF. CDR3 in DNA: TGTGCCAGCAGCTACGGACTGGGGGCGGGCACAGATACGCAGTATTTT.